Sequencing of this TCR beta chain was carried out in a study of technical replicates of blood from several donors. Germline trimming cut 5 bases from V and 0 bases from J; bases unmatched to any gene: 3. CDR1 SGHAT and CDR2 FQNNGV come from the germline V gene. The CDR3 has 16 amino acids. Repertoires were generated with immunoSEQ multiplex PCR, while TCRdb's copy carries only in-frame clones and drops some. The data hold around 53,000 clones, with about 94% observed a single time. The sample comprised PBMCs. This clonotype originated in a human donor in good health. Some clones in this sample may be carry-over from other donors' samples. This chain connects TRBV11-2 to TRBJ2-3; TRBD2 matches 12 bases. CDR3 DNA: TGTGCCAGCAGCCGGACTAGCGGGACTAGCACAGATACGCAGTATTTT. It translates to CASSRTSGTSTDTQYF.